The clone carrying this T cell receptor beta chain has only a few counts. As yet, its antigen is unknown. The data were obtained in a study of beta chain features in type 1 diabetes. Study details: The patient and healthy donor groups were comparable for age, gender and cell yields. Whole-study findings and limits: With patients and controls alike, PCR might favor shorter templates to an equal degree.

The V end was cut by 0 bases, the J end by 5 bases, with 15 bases between. CDR3 length: 15 residues. The germline V gene has CDR1 SGDLS and CDR2 YYNGEE. TCRB transcripts that were expressed got sequenced, as all of the isolated RNA had been reverse transcribed. Profiled with immunoSEQ multiplex PCR; TCRdb holds only in-frame clones, not every one. The sample lists 110,000 to 150,000 clones, 9.2% occurring once. This chain links TRBV9 with TRBJ2-7; D remains ambiguous. The sequence was obtained from a man between 18 and 29 years old in good health. The specimen was central memory CD4+ T cells from blood. DNA for the CDR3: TGTGCCAGCAGCGTAGCTCTACCATCCAACCACGAGCAGTACTTC. Encoded protein: CASSVALPSNHEQYF.